The subject of this entry is one T cell receptor (beta chain). This sample is drawn from a study of blood T cell repertoires in COVID-19. Study information: Samples of COVID-19 (acute and convalescent) were obtained from the United States, Italy and Spain. T cells, B-cell-depleted T cells, or PBMCs supplied cDNA or gDNA.

Trimming removed 5 bases from V and 1 base from J; junction bases left unmatched: 5. The CDR3 is 15 residues long. Germline CDR1 SNHLY, CDR2 FYNNEI. In the original workflow: It was from reference gene primer amplification that nucleated cell counts were estimated. TCRdb keeps only in-frame clones here, not all; method: immunoSEQ multiplex PCR. Clone size and V and J calls were adopted from that table, with D and trimming inferred from the DNA. Of around 100,000 clones listed, roughly 90% were seen once; the top ten hold approximately 7.3%. Material: peripheral blood. The clonotype was recovered from a man under 40 in a cohort sampled during active COVID-19. V and J are TRBV2 and TRBJ2-1; 7 nucleotides agree with TRBD2. The CDR3 sequence is CASSLSGVSYNEQFF. The CDR3 nucleotides are TGTGCCAGCAGTCTAAGCGGGGTATCCTACAATGAGCAGTTCTTC.